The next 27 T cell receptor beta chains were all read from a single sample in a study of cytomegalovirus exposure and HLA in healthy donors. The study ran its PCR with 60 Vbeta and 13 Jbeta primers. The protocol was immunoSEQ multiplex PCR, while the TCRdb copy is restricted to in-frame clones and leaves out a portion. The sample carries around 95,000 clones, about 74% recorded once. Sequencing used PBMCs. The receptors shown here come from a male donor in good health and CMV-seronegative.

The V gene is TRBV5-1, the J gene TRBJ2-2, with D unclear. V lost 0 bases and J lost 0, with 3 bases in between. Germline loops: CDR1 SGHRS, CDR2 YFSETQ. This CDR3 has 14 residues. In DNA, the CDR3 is TGCGCCAGCAGCTTGGACTCGAACACCGGGGAGCTGTTTTTT. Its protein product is CASSLDSNTGELFF.

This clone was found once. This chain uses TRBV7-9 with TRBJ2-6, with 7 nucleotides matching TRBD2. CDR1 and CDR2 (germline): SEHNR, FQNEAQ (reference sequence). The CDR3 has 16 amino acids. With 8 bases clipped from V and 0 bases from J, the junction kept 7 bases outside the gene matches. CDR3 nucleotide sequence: TGTGCCAGCTCGCCACCGGGGGGCTCTGGGGCCAACGTCCTGACTTTC. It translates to CASSPPGGSGANVLTF. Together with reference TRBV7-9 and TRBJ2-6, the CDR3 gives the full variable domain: DTGVSQNPRHKITKRGQNVTFRCDPISEHNRLYWYRQTLGQGPEFLTYFQNEAQLEKSRLLSDRFSAERPKGSFSTLEIQRTEQGDSAMYLCASSPPGGSGANVLTFGAGSRLTVL.

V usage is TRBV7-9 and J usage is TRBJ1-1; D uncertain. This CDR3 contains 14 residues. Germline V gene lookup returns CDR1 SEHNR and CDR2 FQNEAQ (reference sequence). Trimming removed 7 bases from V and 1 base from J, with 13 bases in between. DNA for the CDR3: TGTGCCAGCACCCGTACGGGAGGGAACACTGAAGCTTTCTTT. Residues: CASTRTGGNTEAFF.

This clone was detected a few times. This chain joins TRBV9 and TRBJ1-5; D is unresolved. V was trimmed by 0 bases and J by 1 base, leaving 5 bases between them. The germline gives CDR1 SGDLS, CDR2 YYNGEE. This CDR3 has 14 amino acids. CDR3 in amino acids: CASSVGASNQPQHF. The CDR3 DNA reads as TGTGCCAGCAGCGTAGGGGCGAGCAATCAGCCCCAGCATTTT.

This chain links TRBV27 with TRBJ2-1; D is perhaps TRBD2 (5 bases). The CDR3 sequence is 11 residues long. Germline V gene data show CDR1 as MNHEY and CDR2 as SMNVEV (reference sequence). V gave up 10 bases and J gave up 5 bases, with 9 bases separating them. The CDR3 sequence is CATNGDNEQFF. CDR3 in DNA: TGTGCCACCAACGGGGACAATGAGCAGTTCTTC.

The chain's CDR3 is CASSLDSTTYNEQFF. The CDR3, as DNA: TGCGCCAGCAGCCTTGACTCAACTACCTACAATGAGCAGTTCTTC. The chain joins TRBV4-1 to TRBJ2-1; D is undetermined. The CDR3 is made up of 15 amino acids. Trimming took off 4 bases at V and 2 bases at J, with 12 bases between the two ends. Looked up from germline, CDR1 is MGHRA and CDR2 is YSYEKL.

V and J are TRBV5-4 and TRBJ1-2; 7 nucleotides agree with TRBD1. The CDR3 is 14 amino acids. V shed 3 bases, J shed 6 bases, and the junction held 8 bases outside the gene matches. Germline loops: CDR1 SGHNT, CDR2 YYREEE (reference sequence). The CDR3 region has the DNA TGTGCCAGCAGCTACAACAGGGGTAGGGATGGCTACACCTTC. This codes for CASSYNRGRDGYTF.

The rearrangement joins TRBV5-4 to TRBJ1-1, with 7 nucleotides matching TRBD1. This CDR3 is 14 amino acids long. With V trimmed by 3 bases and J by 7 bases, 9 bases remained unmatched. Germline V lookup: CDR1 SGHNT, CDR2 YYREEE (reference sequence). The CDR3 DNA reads TGTGCCAGCAGCTCCCGCGGGACAGACTATGAAGCTTTCTTT. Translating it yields CASSSRGTDYEAFF.

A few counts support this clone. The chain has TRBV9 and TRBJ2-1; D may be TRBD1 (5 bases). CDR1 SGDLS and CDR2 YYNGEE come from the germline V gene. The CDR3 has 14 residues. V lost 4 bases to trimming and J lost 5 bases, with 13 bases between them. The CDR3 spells CASSLIDSDNEQFF. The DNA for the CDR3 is TGTGCCAGCAGCCTGATAGACAGTGACAATGAGCAGTTCTTC.

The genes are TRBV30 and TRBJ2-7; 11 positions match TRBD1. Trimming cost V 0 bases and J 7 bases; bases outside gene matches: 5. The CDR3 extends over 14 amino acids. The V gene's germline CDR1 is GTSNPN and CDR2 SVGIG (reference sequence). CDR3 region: CAWSVGQGAGEQYF. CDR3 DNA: TGTGCCTGGAGTGTTGGACAGGGGGCGGGAGAGCAGTACTTC.

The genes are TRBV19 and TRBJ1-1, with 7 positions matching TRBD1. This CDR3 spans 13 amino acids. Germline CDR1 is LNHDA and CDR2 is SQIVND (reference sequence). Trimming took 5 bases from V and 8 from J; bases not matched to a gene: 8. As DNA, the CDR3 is TGTGCCAGTAGTGCCCCGGGACAGTGCGAAGCTTTCTTT. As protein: CASSAPGQCEAFF.

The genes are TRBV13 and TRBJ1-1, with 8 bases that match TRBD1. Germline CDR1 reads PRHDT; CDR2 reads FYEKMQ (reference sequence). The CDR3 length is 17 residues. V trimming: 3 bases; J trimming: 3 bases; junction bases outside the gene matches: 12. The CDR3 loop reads CASSLFRGRGEDTEAFF. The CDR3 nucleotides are TGTGCCAGCAGCTTGTTCAGGGGGCGCGGGGAGGACACTGAAGCTTTCTTT.

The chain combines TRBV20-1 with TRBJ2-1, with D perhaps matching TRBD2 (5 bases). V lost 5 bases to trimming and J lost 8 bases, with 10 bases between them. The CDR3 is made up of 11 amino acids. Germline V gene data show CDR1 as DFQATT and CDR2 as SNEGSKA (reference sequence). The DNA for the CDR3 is TGCAGTGCTCAACTAGTCGATGAGCAGTTCTTC. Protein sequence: CSAQLVDEQFF.

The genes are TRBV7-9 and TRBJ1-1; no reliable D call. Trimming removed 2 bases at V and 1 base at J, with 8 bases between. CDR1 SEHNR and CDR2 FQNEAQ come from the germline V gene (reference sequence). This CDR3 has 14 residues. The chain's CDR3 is CASSLSAGNTEAFF. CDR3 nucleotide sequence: TGTGCCAGCAGCTTAAGTGCAGGGAACACTGAAGCTTTCTTT.

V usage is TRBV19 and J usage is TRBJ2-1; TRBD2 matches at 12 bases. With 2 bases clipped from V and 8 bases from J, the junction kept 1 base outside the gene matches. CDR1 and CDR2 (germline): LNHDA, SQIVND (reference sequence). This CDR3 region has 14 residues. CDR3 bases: TGTGCCAGTAGTATACCTAGCGGGAGGGATGAGCAGTTCTTC. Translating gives CASSIPSGRDEQFF.

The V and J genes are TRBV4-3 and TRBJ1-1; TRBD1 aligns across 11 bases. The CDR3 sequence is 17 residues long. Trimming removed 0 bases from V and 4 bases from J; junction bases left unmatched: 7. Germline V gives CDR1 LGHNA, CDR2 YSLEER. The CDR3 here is CASSQDPRDRGTTEAFF. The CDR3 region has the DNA TGCGCCAGCAGCCAAGATCCACGGGACAGGGGGACCACTGAAGCTTTCTTT.

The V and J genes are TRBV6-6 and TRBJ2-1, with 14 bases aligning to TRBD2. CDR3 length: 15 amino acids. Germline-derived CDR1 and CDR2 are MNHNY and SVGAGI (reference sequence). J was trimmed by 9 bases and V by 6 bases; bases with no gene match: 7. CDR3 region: CASSQTSGRASEQFF. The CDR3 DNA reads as TGTGCCAGCAGCCAGACTAGCGGGAGGGCAAGTGAGCAGTTCTTC.

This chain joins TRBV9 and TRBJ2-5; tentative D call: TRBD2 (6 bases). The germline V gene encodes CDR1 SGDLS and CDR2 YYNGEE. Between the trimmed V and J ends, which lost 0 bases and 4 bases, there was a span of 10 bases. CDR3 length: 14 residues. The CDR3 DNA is TGTGCCAGCAGCGTAGGGACGGGGGTAGAGACCCAGTACTTC. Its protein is CASSVGTGVETQYF.

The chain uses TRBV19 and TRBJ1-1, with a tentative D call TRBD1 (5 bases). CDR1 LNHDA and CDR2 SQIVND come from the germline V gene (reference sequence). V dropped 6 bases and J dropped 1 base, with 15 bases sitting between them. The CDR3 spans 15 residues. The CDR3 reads CASRLLGGRNTEAFF. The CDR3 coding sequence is TGTGCCAGTAGACTGCTCGGGGGAAGGAACACTGAAGCTTTCTTT.

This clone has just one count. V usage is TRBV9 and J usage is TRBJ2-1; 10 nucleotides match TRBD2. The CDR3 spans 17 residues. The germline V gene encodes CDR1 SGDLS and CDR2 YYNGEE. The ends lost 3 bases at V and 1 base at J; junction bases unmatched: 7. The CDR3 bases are TGTGCCAGCAGCGGGAGCCTTAGCGGGGGGTCCTACAATGAGCAGTTCTTC. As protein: CASSGSLSGGSYNEQFF.

The CDR3 DNA sequence: TGTGCCAGCAGTTTGACCCGGGGTCAGGTAATCGGGGAAACTGAAGCTTTCTTT. This encodes CASSLTRGQVIGETEAFF. This chain uses TRBV28 with TRBJ1-1; no clear D. The CDR3 totals 18 residues. In germline, CDR1 is MDHEN, CDR2 SYDVKM. V lost 3 bases and J 5 bases, leaving 25 bases between the germline ends. Variable domain in full (rest from reference TRBV28 and TRBJ1-1): DVKVTQSSRYLVKRTGEKVFLECVQDMDHENMFWYRQDPGLGLRLIYFSYDVKMKEKGDIPEGYSVSREKKERFSLILESASTNQTSMYLCASSLTRGQVIGETEAFFGQGTRLTVV.

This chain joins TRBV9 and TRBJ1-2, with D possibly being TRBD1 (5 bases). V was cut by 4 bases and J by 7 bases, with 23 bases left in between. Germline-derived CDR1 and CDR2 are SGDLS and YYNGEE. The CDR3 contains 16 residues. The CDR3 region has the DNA TGTGCCAGCAGCTCCCAACCCGGGGGGATGCAGGCTGGCTACACCTTC. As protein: CASSSQPGGMQAGYTF.

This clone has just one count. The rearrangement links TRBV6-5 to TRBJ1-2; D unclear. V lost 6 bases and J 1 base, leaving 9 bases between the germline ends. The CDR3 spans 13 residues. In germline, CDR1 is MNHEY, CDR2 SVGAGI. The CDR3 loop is CASRPGVNYGYTF. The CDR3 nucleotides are TGTGCCAGCAGGCCGGGAGTTAACTATGGCTACACCTTC.

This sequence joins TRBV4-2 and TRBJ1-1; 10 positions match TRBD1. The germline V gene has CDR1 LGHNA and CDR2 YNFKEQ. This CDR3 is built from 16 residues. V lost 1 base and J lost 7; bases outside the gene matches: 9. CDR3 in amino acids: CASSQGPSTGGGEAFF. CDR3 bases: TGTGCCAGCAGCCAAGGCCCGTCGACAGGGGGCGGTGAAGCTTTCTTT.

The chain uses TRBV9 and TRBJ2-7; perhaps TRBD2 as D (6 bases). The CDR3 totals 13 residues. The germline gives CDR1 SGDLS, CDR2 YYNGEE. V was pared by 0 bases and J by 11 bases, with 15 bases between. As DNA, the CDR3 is TGTGCCAGCAGCGTAGCTGGTGGGGAGGAGAAGTACTTC. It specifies CASSVAGGEEKYF. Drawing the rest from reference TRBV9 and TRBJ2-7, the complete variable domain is DSGVTQTPKHLITATGQRVTLRCSPRSGDLSVYWYQQSLDQGLQFLIQYYNGEERAKGNILERFSAQQFPDLHSELNLSSLELGDSALYFCASSVAGGEEKYFGPGTRLTVT.

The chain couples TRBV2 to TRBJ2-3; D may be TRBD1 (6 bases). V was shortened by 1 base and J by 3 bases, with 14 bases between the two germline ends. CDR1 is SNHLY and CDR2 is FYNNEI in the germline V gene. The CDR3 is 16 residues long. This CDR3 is CASSEGRRGWTDTQYF. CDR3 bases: TGTGCCAGCAGTGAAGGGCGCAGGGGTTGGACAGATACGCAGTATTTT.

The CDR3: CAWTLSGLTYGYTF. CDR3 bases: TGTGCCTGGACTCTAAGCGGCCTCACCTATGGCTACACCTTC. The chain links TRBV30 to TRBJ1-2; unclear D gene. Trimming removed 4 bases at V and 4 bases at J, with 16 bases between. The germline V gene has CDR1 GTSNPN and CDR2 SVGIG (reference sequence). The CDR3 is 14 residues long.